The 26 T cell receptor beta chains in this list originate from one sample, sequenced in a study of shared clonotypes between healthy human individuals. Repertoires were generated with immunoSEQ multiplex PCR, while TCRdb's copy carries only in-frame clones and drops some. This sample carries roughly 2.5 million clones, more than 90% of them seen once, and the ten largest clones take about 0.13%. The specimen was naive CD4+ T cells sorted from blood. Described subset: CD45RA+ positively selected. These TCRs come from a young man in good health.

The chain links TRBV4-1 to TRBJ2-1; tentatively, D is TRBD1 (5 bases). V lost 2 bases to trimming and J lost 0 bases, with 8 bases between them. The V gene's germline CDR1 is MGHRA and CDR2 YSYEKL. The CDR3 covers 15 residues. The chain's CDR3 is CASSQTGVSYNEQFF. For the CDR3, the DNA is TGCGCCAGCAGCCAAACAGGAGTCTCCTACAATGAGCAGTTCTTC.

The CDR3: CASPLREGNTGELFF. The DNA for the CDR3 is TGCGCCAGCCCTCTGCGGGAGGGGAACACCGGGGAGCTGTTTTTT. The V call is TRBV10-1, the J call TRBJ2-2; TRBD2 matches 9 bases. Trimming at V came to 8 bases and at J to 1 base, leaving 5 bases not matched to a gene. This CDR3 is built from 15 residues. Germline V gene lookup returns CDR1 WNHNN and CDR2 SYGVQD (reference sequence).

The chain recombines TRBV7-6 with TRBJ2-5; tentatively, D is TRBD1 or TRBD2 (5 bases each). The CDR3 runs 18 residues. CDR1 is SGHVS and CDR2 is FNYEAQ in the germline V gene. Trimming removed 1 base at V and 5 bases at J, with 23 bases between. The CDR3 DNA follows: TGTGCCAGCAGCTTAGTAGTCCGCCCGGGACCATACCTGGAGACCCAGTACTTC. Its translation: CASSLVVRPGPYLETQYF.

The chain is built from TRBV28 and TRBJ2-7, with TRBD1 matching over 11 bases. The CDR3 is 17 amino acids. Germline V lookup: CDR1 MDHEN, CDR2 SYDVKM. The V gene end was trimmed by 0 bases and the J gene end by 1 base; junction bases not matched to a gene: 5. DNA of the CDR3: TGTGCCAGCAGTTTATGGAGGGGGACAGGGGGTTCCTACGAGCAGTACTTC. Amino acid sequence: CASSLWRGTGGSYEQYF.

The CDR3: CATAHPLGANVLTF. CDR3 bases: TGTGCCACCGCCCACCCCCTCGGGGCCAACGTCCTGACTTTC. The V call is TRBV6-1, the J call TRBJ2-6; D not certain. V lost 10 bases and J 4 bases, leaving 14 bases between the germline ends. This CDR3 is built from 14 residues. Germline assignment: CDR1 MNHNS and CDR2 SASEGT.

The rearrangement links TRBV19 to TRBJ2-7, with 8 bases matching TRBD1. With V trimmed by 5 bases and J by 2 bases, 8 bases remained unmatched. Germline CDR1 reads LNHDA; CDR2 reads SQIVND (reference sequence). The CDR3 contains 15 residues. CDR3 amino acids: CASSVGTGAAYEQYF. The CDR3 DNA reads TGTGCCAGTAGTGTCGGGACAGGTGCTGCCTACGAGCAGTACTTC.

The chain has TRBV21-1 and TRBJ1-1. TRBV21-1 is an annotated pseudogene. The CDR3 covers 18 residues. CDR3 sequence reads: CASSNLITGHDFNTEAFF. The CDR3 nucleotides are TGTGCCAGCAGCAACCTTATTACGGGGCACGACTTCAACACTGAAGCTTTCTTT.

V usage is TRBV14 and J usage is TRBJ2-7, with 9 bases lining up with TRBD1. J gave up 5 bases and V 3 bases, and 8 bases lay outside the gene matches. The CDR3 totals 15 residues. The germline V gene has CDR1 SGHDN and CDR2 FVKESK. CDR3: CASSQVQGAGNEQYF. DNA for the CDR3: TGTGCCAGCAGCCAGGTACAGGGGGCCGGTAACGAGCAGTACTTC.

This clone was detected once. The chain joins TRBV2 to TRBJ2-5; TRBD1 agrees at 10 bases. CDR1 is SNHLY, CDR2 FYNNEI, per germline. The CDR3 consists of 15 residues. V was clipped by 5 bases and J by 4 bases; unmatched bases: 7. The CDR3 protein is CASSKQTGGRETQYF. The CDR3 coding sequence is TGTGCCAGCAGTAAACAGACAGGGGGCAGAGAGACCCAGTACTTC.

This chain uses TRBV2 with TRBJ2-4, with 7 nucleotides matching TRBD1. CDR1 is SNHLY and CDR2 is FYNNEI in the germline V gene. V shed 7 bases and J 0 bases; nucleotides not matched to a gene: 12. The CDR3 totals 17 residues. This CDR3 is CASNQRGDRAAKNIQYF. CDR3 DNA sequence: TGTGCCAGCAACCAAAGGGGCGACAGGGCAGCCAAAAACATTCAGTACTTC.

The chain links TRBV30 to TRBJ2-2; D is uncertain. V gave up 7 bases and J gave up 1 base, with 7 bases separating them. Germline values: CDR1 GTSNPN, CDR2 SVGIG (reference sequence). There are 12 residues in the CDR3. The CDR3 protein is CASGQNTGELFF. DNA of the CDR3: TGTGCCTCTGGTCAGAACACCGGGGAGCTGTTTTTT. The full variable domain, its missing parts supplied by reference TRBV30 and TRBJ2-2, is SQTIHQWPATLVQPVGSPLSLECTVEGTSNPNLYWYRQAAGRGLQLLFYSVGIGQISSEVPQNLSASRPQDRQFILSSKKLLLSDSGFYLCASGQNTGELFFGEGSRLTVL.

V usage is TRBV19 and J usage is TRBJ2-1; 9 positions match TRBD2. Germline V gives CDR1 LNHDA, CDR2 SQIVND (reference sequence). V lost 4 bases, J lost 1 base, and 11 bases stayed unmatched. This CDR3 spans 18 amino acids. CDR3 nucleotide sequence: TGTGCCAGTAGTACCCCTCGCGGGGGGGCCTCGTCCTACAATGAGCAGTTCTTC. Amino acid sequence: CASSTPRGGASSYNEQFF.

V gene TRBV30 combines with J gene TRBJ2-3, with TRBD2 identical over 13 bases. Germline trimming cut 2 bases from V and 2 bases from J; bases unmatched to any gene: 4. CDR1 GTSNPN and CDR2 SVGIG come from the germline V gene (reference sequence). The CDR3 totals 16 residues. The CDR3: CAWSTGTSGVTDTQYF. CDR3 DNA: TGTGCCTGGAGTACAGGGACTAGCGGGGTCACAGATACGCAGTATTTT. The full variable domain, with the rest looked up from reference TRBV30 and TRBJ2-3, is SQTIHQWPATLVQPVGSPLSLECTVEGTSNPNLYWYRQAAGRGLQLLFYSVGIGQISSEVPQNLSASRPQDRQFILSSKKLLLSDSGFYLCAWSTGTSGVTDTQYFGPGTRLTVL.

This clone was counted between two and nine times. The CDR3 region is CASSAQQTGNTEAFF. CDR3 sequence (DNA): TGTGCCAGCAGCGCCCAACAGACAGGTAACACTGAAGCTTTCTTT. V and J are TRBV9 and TRBJ1-1; maybe TRBD1 (6 bases). Germline V gives CDR1 SGDLS, CDR2 YYNGEE. V lost 3 bases to trimming and J lost 2 bases, with 14 bases between them. The CDR3 runs 15 residues.

As DNA, the CDR3 is TGCGCCAGCAGTGATAGGACTGAAGCTTTCTTT. It translates to CASSDRTEAFF. The rearrangement links TRBV10-2 to TRBJ1-1; D is unresolved. The CDR3 is 11 residues long. V lost 3 bases and J 5 bases, leaving 4 bases between the germline ends. The germline V gene encodes CDR1 WSHSY and CDR2 SAAADI.

The CDR3 region has the DNA TGTGCCAGCAGCGTTCTAGAGTATACGCAGTATTTT. This translates into CASSVLEYTQYF. The chain links TRBV7-2 to TRBJ2-3; D is unresolved. The CDR3 runs 12 residues. Trimming removed 5 bases at V and 7 bases at J, with 10 bases between. Per germline, CDR1 SGHTA and CDR2 FQGNSA.

The CDR3 loop reads CASRPRSLSASHVYEQYF. CDR3 coding DNA: TGTGCAAGTCGCCCCAGGTCGTTATCTGCCTCGCACGTCTACGAGCAGTACTTC. The chain combines TRBV12-2 with TRBJ2-7; TRBD1, the table's D call, lacks a check against the DNA. TRBV12-2 is termed a pseudogene. CDR3 length: 18 amino acids.

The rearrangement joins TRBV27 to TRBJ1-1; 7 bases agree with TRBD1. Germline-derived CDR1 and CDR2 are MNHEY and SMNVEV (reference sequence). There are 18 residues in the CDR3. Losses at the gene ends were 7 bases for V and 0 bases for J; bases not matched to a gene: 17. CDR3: CASNRRPGTDFMNTEAFF. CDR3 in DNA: TGTGCCAGCAATCGCCGGCCCGGGACAGATTTTATGAACACTGAAGCTTTCTTT.

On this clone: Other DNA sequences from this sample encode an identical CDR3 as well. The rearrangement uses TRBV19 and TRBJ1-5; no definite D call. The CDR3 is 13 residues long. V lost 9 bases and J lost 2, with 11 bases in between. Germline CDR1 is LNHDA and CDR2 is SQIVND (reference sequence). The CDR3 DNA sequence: TGTGCCAGCAACCCGGGTGGCAATCAGCCCCAGCATTTT. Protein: CASNPGGNQPQHF.

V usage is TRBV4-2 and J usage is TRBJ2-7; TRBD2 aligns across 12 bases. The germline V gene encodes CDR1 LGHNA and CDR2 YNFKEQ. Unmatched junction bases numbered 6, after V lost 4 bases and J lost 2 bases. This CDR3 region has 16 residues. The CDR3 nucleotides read TGTGCCAGCAGCCGCCAACTAGCGGGGGGCCCCTACGAGCAGTACTTC. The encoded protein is CASSRQLAGGPYEQYF.

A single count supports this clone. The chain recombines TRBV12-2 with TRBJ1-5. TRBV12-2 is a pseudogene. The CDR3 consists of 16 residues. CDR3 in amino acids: CASRSRLEGGDQPQHF. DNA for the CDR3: TGTGCAAGTCGCTCCCGGTTGGAGGGGGGCGATCAGCCCCAGCATTTT.

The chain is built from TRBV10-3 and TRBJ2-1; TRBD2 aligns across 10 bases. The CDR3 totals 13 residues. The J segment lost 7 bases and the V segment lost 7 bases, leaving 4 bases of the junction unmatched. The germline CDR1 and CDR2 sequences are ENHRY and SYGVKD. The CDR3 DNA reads TGTGCCATCACTCAGGGACTAGCGAATGAGCAGTTCTTC. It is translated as CAITQGLANEQFF.

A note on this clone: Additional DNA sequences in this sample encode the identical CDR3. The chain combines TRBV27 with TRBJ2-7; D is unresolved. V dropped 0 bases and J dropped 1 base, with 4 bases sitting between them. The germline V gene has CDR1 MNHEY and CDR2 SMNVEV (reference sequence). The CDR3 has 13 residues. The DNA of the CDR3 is TGTGCCAGCAGTTTATCGGTGTCCTACGAGCAGTACTTC. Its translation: CASSLSVSYEQYF.

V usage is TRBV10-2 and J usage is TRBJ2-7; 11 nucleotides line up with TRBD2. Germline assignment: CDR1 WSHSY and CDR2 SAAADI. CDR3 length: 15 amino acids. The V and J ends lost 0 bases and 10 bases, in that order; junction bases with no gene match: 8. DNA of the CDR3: TGCGCCAGCAGTGAGTCTACTAGCGGGGGCGACCATCAGTACTTC. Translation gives CASSESTSGGDHQYF.

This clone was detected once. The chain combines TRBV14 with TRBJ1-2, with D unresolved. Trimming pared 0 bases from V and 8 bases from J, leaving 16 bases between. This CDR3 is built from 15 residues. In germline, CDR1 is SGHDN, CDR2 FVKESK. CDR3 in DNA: TGTGCCAGCAGCCAAGACCTCCGGGCCAGTCGGGGCTACACCTTC. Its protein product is CASSQDLRASRGYTF.

The CDR3 here is CASTTVRGRSGFEKLFF. CDR3 DNA sequence: TGTGCCAGCACAACGGTCCGCGGCCGTTCGGGCTTTGAAAAACTGTTTTTT. This chain joins TRBV7-6 and TRBJ1-4; D is undetermined. V lost 7 bases to trimming and J lost 7 bases, with 25 bases between them. The CDR3 length is 17 residues. Germline-derived CDR1 and CDR2 are SGHVS and FNYEAQ.